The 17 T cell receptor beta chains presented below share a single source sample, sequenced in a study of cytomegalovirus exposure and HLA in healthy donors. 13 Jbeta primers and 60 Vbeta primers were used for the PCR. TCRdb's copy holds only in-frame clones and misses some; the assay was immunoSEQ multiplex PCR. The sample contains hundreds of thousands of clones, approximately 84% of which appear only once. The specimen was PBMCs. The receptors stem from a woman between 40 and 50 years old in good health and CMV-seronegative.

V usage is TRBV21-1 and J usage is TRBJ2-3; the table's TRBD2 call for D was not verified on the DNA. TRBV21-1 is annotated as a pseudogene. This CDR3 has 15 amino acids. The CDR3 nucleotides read TGTGCCAGCAGAATTAGCGGGGGGGCCGGTGATACGCAGTATTTT. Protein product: CASRISGGAGDTQYF.

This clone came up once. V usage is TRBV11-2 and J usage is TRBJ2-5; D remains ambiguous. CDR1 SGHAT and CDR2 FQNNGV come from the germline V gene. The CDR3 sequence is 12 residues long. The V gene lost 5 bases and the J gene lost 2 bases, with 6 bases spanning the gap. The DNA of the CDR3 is TGTGCCAGCAGCCCAGAACAAGAGACCCAGTACTTC. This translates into CASSPEQETQYF.

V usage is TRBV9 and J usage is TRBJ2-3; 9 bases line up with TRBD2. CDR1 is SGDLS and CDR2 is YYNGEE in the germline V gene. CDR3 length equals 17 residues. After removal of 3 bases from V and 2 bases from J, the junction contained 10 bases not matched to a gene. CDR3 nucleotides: TGTGCCAGCAGCGGGCGGGGCGGGAGGGACACCACAGATACGCAGTATTTT. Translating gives CASSGRGGRDTTDTQYF.

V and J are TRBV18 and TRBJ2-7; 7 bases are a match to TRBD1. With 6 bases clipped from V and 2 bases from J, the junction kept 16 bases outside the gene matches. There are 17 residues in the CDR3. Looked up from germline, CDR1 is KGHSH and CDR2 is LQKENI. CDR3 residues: CASSPGLGGTLTYEQYF. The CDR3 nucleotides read TGTGCCAGCTCTCCGGGTTTAGGGGGCACCCTAACCTACGAGCAGTACTTC. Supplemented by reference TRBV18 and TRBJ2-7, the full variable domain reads NAGVMQNPRHLVRRRGQEARLRCSPMKGHSHVYWYRQLPEEGLKFMVYLQKENIIDESGMPKERFSAEFPKEGPSILRIQQVVRGDSAAYFCASSPGLGGTLTYEQYFGPGTRLTVT.

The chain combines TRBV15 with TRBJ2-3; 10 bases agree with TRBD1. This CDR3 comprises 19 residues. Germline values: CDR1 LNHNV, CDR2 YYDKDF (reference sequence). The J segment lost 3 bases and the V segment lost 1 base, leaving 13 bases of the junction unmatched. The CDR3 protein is CATSRGYGTGALTTDTQYF. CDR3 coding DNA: TGTGCCACCAGCAGAGGTTACGGGACAGGGGCTTTAACTACAGATACGCAGTATTTT.

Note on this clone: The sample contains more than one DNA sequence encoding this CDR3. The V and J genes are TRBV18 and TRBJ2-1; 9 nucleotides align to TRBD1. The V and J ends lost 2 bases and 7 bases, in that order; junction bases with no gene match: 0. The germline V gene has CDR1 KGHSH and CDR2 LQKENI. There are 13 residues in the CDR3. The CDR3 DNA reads TGTGCCAGCTCACCAGGGACAGGGAATGAGCAGTTCTTC. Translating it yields CASSPGTGNEQFF.

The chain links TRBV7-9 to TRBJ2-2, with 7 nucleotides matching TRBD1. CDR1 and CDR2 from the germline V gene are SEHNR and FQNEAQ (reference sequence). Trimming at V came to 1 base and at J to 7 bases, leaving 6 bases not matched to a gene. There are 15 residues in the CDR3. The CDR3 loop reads CASSLGQGALGELFF. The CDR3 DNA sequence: TGTGCCAGCAGCTTAGGACAGGGCGCGCTCGGGGAGCTGTTTTTT.

CDR3 DNA: TGTGCCAGCAGCTACAGTCTGGAAGAGACCCAGTACTTC. Amino acids: CASSYSLEETQYF. The chain links TRBV7-3 to TRBJ2-5, with unresolved D. Trimming took off 4 bases at V and 3 bases at J, with 9 bases between the two ends. CDR1 is SGHTA, CDR2 FQGTGA, per germline. The CDR3 spans 13 residues.

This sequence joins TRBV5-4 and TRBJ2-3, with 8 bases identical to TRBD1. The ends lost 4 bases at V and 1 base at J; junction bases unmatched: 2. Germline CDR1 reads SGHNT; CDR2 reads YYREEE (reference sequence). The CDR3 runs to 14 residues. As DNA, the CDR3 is TGTGCCAGCAGCACGGACAGGGGCACAGATACGCAGTATTTT. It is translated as CASSTDRGTDTQYF.

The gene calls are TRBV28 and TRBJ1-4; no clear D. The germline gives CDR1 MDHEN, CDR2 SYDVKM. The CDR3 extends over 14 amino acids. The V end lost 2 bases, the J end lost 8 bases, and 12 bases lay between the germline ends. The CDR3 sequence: CASSLTGRKEKLFF. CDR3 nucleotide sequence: TGTGCCAGCAGTTTAACGGGGAGAAAAGAAAAACTGTTTTTT. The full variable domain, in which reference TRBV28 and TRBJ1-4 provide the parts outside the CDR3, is DVKVTQSSRYLVKRTGEKVFLECVQDMDHENMFWYRQDPGLGLRLIYFSYDVKMKEKGDIPEGYSVSREKKERFSLILESASTNQTSMYLCASSLTGRKEKLFFGSGTQLSVL.

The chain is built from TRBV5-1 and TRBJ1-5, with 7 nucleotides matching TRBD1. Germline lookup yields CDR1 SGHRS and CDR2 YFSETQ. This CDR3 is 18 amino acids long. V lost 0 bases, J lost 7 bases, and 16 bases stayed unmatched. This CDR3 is CASSLGPRDSPGEQPQHF. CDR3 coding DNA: TGCGCCAGCAGCTTGGGACCCCGGGACAGCCCGGGCGAACAGCCCCAGCATTTT. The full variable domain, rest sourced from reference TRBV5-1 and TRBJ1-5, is KAGVTQTPRYLIKTRGQQVTLSCSPISGHRSVSWYQQTPGQGLQFLFEYFSETQRNKGNFPGRFSGRQFSNSRSEMNVSTLELGDSALYLCASSLGPRDSPGEQPQHFGDGTRLSIL.

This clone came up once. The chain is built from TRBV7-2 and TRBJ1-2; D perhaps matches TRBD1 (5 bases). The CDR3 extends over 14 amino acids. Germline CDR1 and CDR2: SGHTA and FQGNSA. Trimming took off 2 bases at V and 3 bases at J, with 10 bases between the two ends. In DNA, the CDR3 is TGTGCCAGCAGCTTAAAGGGGTCGGACTATGGCTACACCTTC. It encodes CASSLKGSDYGYTF.

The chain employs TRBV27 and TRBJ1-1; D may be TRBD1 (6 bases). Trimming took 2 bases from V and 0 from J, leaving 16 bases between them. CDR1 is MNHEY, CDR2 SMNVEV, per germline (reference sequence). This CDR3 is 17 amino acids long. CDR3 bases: TGTGCCAGCAGTTTAAGGGGGAGGGGGGTATTGAACACTGAAGCTTTCTTT. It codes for CASSLRGRGVLNTEAFF.

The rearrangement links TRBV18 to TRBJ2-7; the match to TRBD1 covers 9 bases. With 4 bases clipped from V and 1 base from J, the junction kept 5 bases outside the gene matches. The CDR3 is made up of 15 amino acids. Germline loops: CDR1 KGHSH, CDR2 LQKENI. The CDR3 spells CASSRTGGQSYEQYF. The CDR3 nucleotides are TGTGCCAGCTCACGTACAGGGGGCCAGTCCTACGAGCAGTACTTC.

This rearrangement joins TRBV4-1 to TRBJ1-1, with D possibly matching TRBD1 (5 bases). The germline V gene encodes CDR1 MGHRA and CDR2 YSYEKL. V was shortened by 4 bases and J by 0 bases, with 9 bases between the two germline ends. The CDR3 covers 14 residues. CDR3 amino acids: CASSRGDLNTEAFF. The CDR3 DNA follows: TGCGCCAGCAGCCGGGGGGACCTGAACACTGAAGCTTTCTTT.

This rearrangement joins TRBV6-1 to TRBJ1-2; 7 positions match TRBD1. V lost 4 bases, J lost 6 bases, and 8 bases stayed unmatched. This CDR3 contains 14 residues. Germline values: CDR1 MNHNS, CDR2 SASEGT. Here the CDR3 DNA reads TGTGCCAGCAGTGGAGGAAGGGGGCGGGATGGCTACACCTTC. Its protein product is CASSGGRGRDGYTF.

The CDR3: CAWSEGGGSSPLHF. CDR3 DNA sequence: TGTGCCTGGAGTGAGGGGGGGGGATCTTCACCCCTCCACTTT. The chain links TRBV30 to TRBJ1-6; D is perhaps TRBD1 (6 bases). Trimming left V 1 base short and J 9 bases short, with 13 bases between. Germline assignment: CDR1 GTSNPN and CDR2 SVGIG (reference sequence). The CDR3 spans 14 residues. The whole variable domain, filled in from reference TRBV30 and TRBJ1-6, reads SQTIHQWPATLVQPVGSPLSLECTVEGTSNPNLYWYRQAAGRGLQLLFYSVGIGQISSEVPQNLSASRPQDRQFILSSKKLLLSDSGFYLCAWSEGGGSSPLHFGNGTRLTVT.